A single sample is the source of the 3 T cell receptor beta chains below, sequenced in a study of shared clonotypes between healthy human individuals. The method was immunoSEQ multiplex PCR; TCRdb's version includes in-frame clones alone and lacks a portion of them. Altogether a few million clones are present, more than 80% being singletons, with the ten largest covering around 0.14%. The source material was naive CD4+ T cells sorted from blood. Subset given: CD45RA+ positively selected. Source of these receptors: a man aged 18 to 29 in good health.

The chain has TRBV9 and TRBJ1-2, with 10 bases fitting TRBD1. The CDR3 runs to 13 residues. Unmatched junction bases numbered 6, after V lost 6 bases and J lost 7 bases. Germline lookup yields CDR1 SGDLS and CDR2 YYNGEE. The CDR3 protein is CASTLGQGGGYTF. The DNA of the CDR3 is TGTGCCAGCACCCTAGGACAGGGGGGTGGCTACACCTTC.

This clone was detected only once. The rearrangement links TRBV6-5 to TRBJ2-3, with D perhaps TRBD2 (5 bases). Trimming removed 2 bases from V and 7 bases from J, with 13 bases in between. Germline V CDR1 and CDR2: MNHEY, SVGAGI. The CDR3 spans 14 residues. The CDR3: CASSYRNPGNTQYF. DNA of the CDR3: TGTGCCAGCAGTTACCGAAATCCGGGAAATACGCAGTATTTT.

The chain carries TRBV28 and TRBJ1-1; D call uncertain. The CDR3 extends over 10 amino acids. CDR1 is MDHEN, CDR2 SYDVKM, per germline. The V end lost 6 bases, the J end lost 11 bases, and 10 bases lay between the germline ends. In DNA form, the CDR3 reads TGTGCCAGCAGGGGGAGGTGGGCTTTCTTT. Amino acids: CASRGRWAFF.